The 29 T cell receptor beta chains below come from one sample, sequenced in a study of T cells after yellow fever vaccination. TCRdb re-analysed the 5' RACE reads in MiXCR, keeping a single row per CDR3 protein. Of 300,000 to 400,000 distinct CDR3 sequences listed, more than 8.5% were seen once; the top ten hold about a sixth. The source material was PBMCs, sampled on the day of the first yellow fever vaccination. The receptors derive from a man aged 18 to 35 who received the YFV17D yellow fever vaccine.

A remark on this clonotype: Germline is not matched at one junction end, which may reflect a read error. The chain has TRBV5-1 and TRBJ2-7, with 9 bases fitting TRBD1. This CDR3 region has 13 residues. Germline CDR1 reads SGHRS; CDR2 reads YFSETQ. CDR3 residues: CATSKGQGYEQYF. Here the CDR3 DNA reads TGCGCCACCAGCAAGGGACAGGGCTACGAGCAGTACTTC.

Note on this clonotype: Since a much larger clone is just one base distant, this may be a read error. The chain uses TRBV15 and TRBJ1-4; weak D call: TRBD1 (6 bases). V was trimmed by 5 bases and J by 3 bases, leaving 13 bases between them. Germline CDR1 LNHNV, CDR2 YYDKDF (reference sequence). This CDR3 spans 15 amino acids. CDR3 nucleotides: TGTGCCACCAGCCCCTACAGGGAACCTAATGAAAAACTGTTTTTT. Translating gives CATSPYREPNEKLFF.

V gene TRBV7-3 combines with J gene TRBJ2-3, with D unresolved. CDR1 SGHTA and CDR2 FQGTGA come from the germline V gene. There are 14 residues in the CDR3. Trimming removed 5 bases from V and 2 bases from J, with 11 bases in between. CDR3 in DNA: TGTGCCAGCAGCATCGGGCCTTTCACAGATACGCAGTATTTT. Translated, it gives CASSIGPFTDTQYF.

The chain links TRBV6-1 to TRBJ2-7; weak D call: TRBD2 (6 bases). Trimming left V 10 bases short and J 6 bases short, with 13 bases between. There are 11 residues in the CDR3. From germline, CDR1 is MNHNS and CDR2 SASEGT. The DNA of the CDR3 is TGTGCCACCTCACGGGGGACCGAGCAGTACGTC. Its translation: CATSRGTEQYV.

This clonotype was seen ten or more times. The rearrangement joins TRBV6-2 or TRBV6-3 to TRBJ2-6, with unresolved D. Trimming removed 2 bases at V and 0 bases at J, with 5 bases between. The V gene's germline CDR1 is MNHEY and CDR2 SVGEGT. The CDR3 is 15 residues long. The DNA for the CDR3 is TGTGCCAGCAGTTACGTGCTCTCTGGGGCCAACGTCCTGACTTTC. This gives the protein CASSYVLSGANVLTF.

This clonotype showed up many times. The CDR3 DNA is TGCGCCAGCAGCTTGATTGGGGATGAGCAGTTCTTC. Its translation is CASSLIGDEQFF. V is TRBV5-1 and J is TRBJ2-1; D is ambiguous. CDR3 length: 12 residues. Trimming left V 1 base short and J 8 bases short, with 7 bases between. The V gene's germline CDR1 is SGHRS and CDR2 YFSETQ.

V and J are TRBV7-8 and TRBJ2-7, with D maybe TRBD1 (6 bases). Germline V lookup: CDR1 SGHVS, CDR2 FQNEAQ. The CDR3 runs to 17 residues. V shed 1 base and J shed 3 bases, with 19 bases lying between them. The CDR3 loop reads CASSLGSGTTAGYEQYF. CDR3 nucleotides: TGTGCCAGCAGCTTAGGCTCCGGGACAACCGCCGGCTACGAGCAGTACTTC.

V gene TRBV6-5 combines with J gene TRBJ2-4; possible D gene TRBD2, 6 bases. V was shortened by 9 bases and J by 7 bases, with 13 bases between the two germline ends. Looked up from germline, CDR1 is MNHEY and CDR2 is SVGAGI. CDR3 size: 12 residues. CDR3 nucleotide sequence: TGTGCCAGGATGGGGGGAGTGAACATTCAGTACTTC. Residues: CARMGGVNIQYF.

V is TRBV12-3 or TRBV12-4 and J is TRBJ2-7, with TRBD1 identical over 7 bases. V lost 6 bases to trimming and J lost 2 bases; unmatched junction nucleotides: 4. The CDR3 has 13 amino acids. The CDR3 sequence is CASSDTGAYEQYF. The CDR3 DNA reads as TGTGCCAGCAGCGACACAGGGGCCTACGAGCAGTACTTC.

The chain employs TRBV5-1 and TRBJ1-1, with D possibly TRBD1 on 5 matching bases. The CDR3 spans 15 residues. Trimming stripped 4 bases from V and 5 bases from J, with 18 bases between. Germline CDR1 SGHRS, CDR2 YFSETQ. The CDR3 region is CASSISGAGQTEAFF. Here the CDR3 DNA reads TGCGCCAGCAGCATATCCGGGGCTGGTCAAACTGAAGCTTTCTTT.

This clonotype was observed a handful of times. The chain links TRBV7-2 to TRBJ2-3; D is perhaps TRBD1 or TRBD2 (5 bases each). CDR1 and CDR2 from the germline V gene are SGHTA and FQGNSA. This CDR3 region has 14 residues. The V end was cut by 5 bases, the J end by 2 bases, with 11 bases between. The DNA for the CDR3 is TGTGCCAGCAGCCCACGGGACCTCACAGATACGCAGTATTTT. Translating gives CASSPRDLTDTQYF.

The rearrangement links TRBV5-1 to TRBJ1-6, with D perhaps matching TRBD1 (5 bases). Germline assignment: CDR1 SGHRS and CDR2 YFSETQ. The V end lost 4 bases, the J end lost 9 bases, and 17 bases lay between the germline ends. This CDR3 comprises 15 residues. CDR3 DNA: TGCGCCAGCAGCGGCTCGGGACGGGTCTTTTCACCCCTCCACTTT. Translated, it gives CASSGSGRVFSPLHF.

The chain joins TRBV6-5 to TRBJ1-5; D remains unclear. Germline values: CDR1 MNHEY, CDR2 SVGAGI. The CDR3 totals 14 residues. With 2 bases removed from V and 3 bases from J, the gap between germline ends came to 8 bases. This chain's CDR3 is CASSYIGNNQPQHF. CDR3 sequence (DNA): TGTGCCAGCAGTTACATCGGCAACAATCAGCCCCAGCATTTT.

This clonotype has more than one count but fewer than ten. The CDR3 nucleotides are TGTGCCAGCAGCGGACCGGGACTAGGGTATGAGACCCAGTACTTC. It is translated as CASSGPGLGYETQYF. The gene calls are TRBV9 and TRBJ2-5; 8 bases are a match to TRBD2. V lost 3 bases, J lost 5 bases, and 9 bases stayed unmatched. Germline V gene lookup returns CDR1 SGDLS and CDR2 YYNGEE. This CDR3 has 15 residues.

In its sample, this clonotype was seen a few times. The chain carries TRBV7-8 and TRBJ2-2; 9 bases are shared with TRBD1. Looked up from germline, CDR1 is SGHVS and CDR2 is FQNEAQ. This CDR3 comprises 15 residues. J gave up 2 bases and V 7 bases, and 5 bases lay outside the gene matches. CDR3 sequence: CASTPGQGNTGELFF. In nucleotides, the CDR3 is TGTGCCAGCACTCCGGGACAGGGAAACACCGGGGAGCTGTTTTTT.

This clonotype was seen more than once but under ten times. This chain uses TRBV20-1 with TRBJ2-7; D gene unclear. The CDR3 runs 13 residues. With 0 bases removed from V and 3 bases from J, the gap between germline ends came to 9 bases. The V gene's germline CDR1 is DFQATT and CDR2 SNEGSKA (reference sequence). The CDR3 nucleotides are TGCAGTGCTAGAGAGGGTCTCAACTACGAGCAGTACTTC. It specifies CSAREGLNYEQYF.

The chain is built from TRBV7-3 and TRBJ2-1, with D perhaps TRBD1 or TRBD2 (5 bases each). The CDR3 spans 13 residues. V lost 5 bases to trimming and J lost 8 bases, with 13 bases between them. Germline CDR1 is SGHTA and CDR2 is FQGTGA. CDR3 residues: CASSNSGRHEQFF. Written as DNA, the CDR3 is TGTGCCAGCAGCAACTCGGGGCGCCATGAGCAGTTCTTC.

This clonotype was recorded a few times. The rearrangement links TRBV20-1 to TRBJ2-3, with 9 nucleotides matching TRBD1. V shed 6 bases and J 4 bases; nucleotides not matched to a gene: 8. From germline, CDR1 is DFQATT and CDR2 SNEGSKA (reference sequence). This CDR3 comprises 14 residues. CDR3 bases: TGCAGTGCCCAGGACAGGGGAAGTGCAGATACGCAGTATTTT. This codes for CSAQDRGSADTQYF.

V usage is TRBV4-2 and J usage is TRBJ2-3, with 16 bases aligning to TRBD2. CDR3 length: 18 amino acids. Germline V CDR1 and CDR2: LGHNA, YNFKEQ. J lost 2 bases, V lost 4 bases, and 6 bases had no gene match. The CDR3 reads CASSLLGTSGGATDTQYF. CDR3 nucleotides: TGTGCCAGCAGCCTCTTGGGGACTAGCGGGGGGGCCACAGATACGCAGTATTTT.

The gene calls are TRBV5-6 and TRBJ2-3; 7 nucleotides agree with TRBD1. Looked up from germline, CDR1 is SGHDT and CDR2 is YYEEEE. The CDR3 covers 16 residues. Trimming took 3 bases from V and 4 from J; bases not matched to a gene: 11. The CDR3 loop reads CASSWMTGLEADTQYF. Written as DNA, the CDR3 is TGTGCCAGCAGCTGGATGACAGGGTTAGAGGCAGATACGCAGTATTTT.

The chain links TRBV20-1 to TRBJ2-6; tentatively, D is TRBD1 (5 bases). CDR3 length: 17 amino acids. Looked up from germline, CDR1 is DFQATT and CDR2 is SNEGSKA (reference sequence). Trimming shortened V by 3 bases and J by 1 base, and 16 bases separated the two germline ends. The CDR3 here is CSARGQGGRSGANVLTF. The CDR3 region has the DNA TGCAGTGCTAGGGGTCAGGGTGGAAGATCTGGGGCCAACGTCCTGACTTTC.

This clonotype was recorded a few times. The chain carries TRBV5-6 and TRBJ1-5, with D unresolved. Per germline, CDR1 SGHDT and CDR2 YYEEEE. This CDR3 contains 15 residues. Trimming took off 2 bases at V and 4 bases at J, with 13 bases between the two ends. CDR3 sequence: CASSLLVSQNQPQHF. For the CDR3, the DNA is TGTGCCAGCAGCTTACTGGTCAGCCAGAATCAGCCCCAGCATTTT.

This chain connects TRBV3-1 to TRBJ2-7, with 7 bases identical to TRBD1. Unmatched junction bases numbered 11, after V lost 2 bases and J lost 4 bases. CDR3 length: 16 residues. Germline assignment: CDR1 LGHDT and CDR2 YNNKEL (reference sequence). The CDR3 is CASSQSARTGGYEQYF. In nucleotides, the CDR3 is TGTGCCAGCAGCCAAAGCGCCCGGACAGGCGGATACGAGCAGTACTTC.

This clonotype was observed at least ten times. V is TRBV5-6 and J is TRBJ1-1; no reliable D call. The CDR3 consists of 11 residues. Germline values: CDR1 SGHDT, CDR2 YYEEEE. The germline V and J ends were trimmed by 5 bases and 7 bases, with 9 bases remaining between them. CDR3 coding DNA: TGTGCCAGCAGTAGGGTGGATGAAGCTTTCTTT. Protein: CASSRVDEAFF.

This clonotype has a handful of counts. The chain is built from TRBV4-1 and TRBJ1-5; possible D gene TRBD1, 5 bases. This CDR3 has 15 residues. The V end lost 0 bases, the J end lost 9 bases, and 15 bases lay between the germline ends. The V gene's germline CDR1 is MGHRA and CDR2 YSYEKL. The CDR3 here is CASSQEGDRSGPQHF. DNA of the CDR3: TGCGCCAGCAGCCAAGAAGGGGATCGCTCGGGGCCCCAGCATTTT.

In this sample, this clonotype turned up a few times. The chain carries TRBV12-5 and TRBJ2-2; D uncertain. The germline CDR1 and CDR2 sequences are LGHNT and FRNRAP. V lost 3 bases, J lost 4 bases, and 15 bases lay in between. The CDR3 is 16 residues long. Here the CDR3 DNA reads TGTGCTAGTGGTTTACAGCCTTCCAGTCGCACCGGGGAGCTGTTTTTT. Encoded protein: CASGLQPSSRTGELFF.

This clonotype was picked up a small number of times. The gene calls are TRBV19 and TRBJ2-7; the match to TRBD1 covers 8 bases. Trimming at V came to 6 bases and at J to 0 bases, leaving 7 bases not matched to a gene. This CDR3 is built from 15 residues. The germline V gene has CDR1 LNHDA and CDR2 SQIVND (reference sequence). Here the CDR3 reads CASRAGTGSSYEQYF. The CDR3 coding sequence is TGTGCCAGTAGAGCCGGGACAGGAAGCTCCTACGAGCAGTACTTC. The entire variable domain, with the rest obtained from reference TRBV19 and TRBJ2-7, is as follows: DGGITQSPKYLFRKEGQNVTLSCEQNLNHDAMYWYRQDPGQGLRLIYYSQIVNDFQKGDIAEGYSVSREKKESFPLTVTSAQKNPTAFYLCASRAGTGSSYEQYFGPGTRLTVT.

This clonotype has more than one count but fewer than ten. In DNA form, the CDR3 reads TGTGCCAGCAGCTTAGACAGGGACGGCTATGGCTACACCTTC. Translating it yields CASSLDRDGYGYTF. V and J are TRBV7-6 and TRBJ1-2; possibly TRBD1 for D (6 bases). Deletions cut 1 base from V and 4 bases from J, with 10 bases between. The germline V gene has CDR1 SGHVS and CDR2 FNYEAQ. The CDR3 runs 14 residues.

This chain links TRBV24-1 with TRBJ2-3, with D possibly being TRBD2 (5 bases). V lost 3 bases, J lost 6 bases, and 15 bases lay in between. Germline values: CDR1 KGHDR, CDR2 SFDVKD. This CDR3 comprises 15 residues. The CDR3 DNA sequence: TGTGCCACCAGTGATCCGGACGTATGGAGGGATACGCAGTATTTT. Amino acid sequence: CATSDPDVWRDTQYF.